The sequence of this T cell receptor (beta chain) was determined in a study of healthy donors' naive CD4 and CD8 T cells. Study-level information: For TCR alpha, new primers spanned all functional IMGT alpha genes. General observations from the study: Naive CD4+ and CD8+ cells reportedly differed in usage of most V and J genes. Negatively charged CDR3s marked CD8+ lineage; positively charged CDR3s marked CD4+ lineage.

CDR3 length: 11 amino acids. The ends were cut back, 6 bases at V and 7 bases at J, with 10 bases in the middle. CDR1 is SQVTM, CDR2 ANQGSEA, per germline. TCR libraries were built from 450 to 650 ng of total RNA by linear amplification. TCRdb reprocessed the reads with MiXCR, giving one entry per CDR3 protein. The repertoire holds around 180,000 distinct CDR3 sequences, with about 76% as singletons. With respect to this clonotype: Its antigen remains unknown.

The TCR sequence derives from a pool of human donors in good health; the sample pools cells from several healthy donors. V usage is TRBV29-1 and J usage is TRBJ2-1; D is ambiguous. The specimen sequenced was naive CD4+ and CD8+ T cells sorted from blood, pooled from several donors. The CDR3 coding sequence is TGCAGCGTCCCTACACGGAATGAGCAGTTCTTC. Translation: CSVPTRNEQFF.